The source of this T cell receptor (beta chain) is a study of blood T cell repertoires in COVID-19. Study-wide context: Samples of COVID-19 (acute and convalescent) were obtained from the United States, Italy and Spain.

Profiled with immunoSEQ multiplex PCR; TCRdb holds only in-frame clones, not every one. The sample holds more than 110,000 clones; approximately 80% are singletons and the top ten take about 6%. Recruits, aged roughly 18 to 90 years, lived in 24 US areas. Cohorts were assigned according to the clinical history that participants reported. Germline V gene lookup returns CDR1 SNHLY and CDR2 FYNNEI. The V end was cut by 1 base, the J end by 8 bases, with 15 bases between. The CDR3 has 15 amino acids. This receptor was taken from a woman aged 50 to 60 who had recovered from COVID-19. The rearrangement uses TRBV2 and TRBJ2-1, with D possibly TRBD2 on 7 matching bases. Sequenced input: PBMCs or T cells enriched from blood (not recorded which). CDR3 coding DNA: TGTGCCAGCAGTGAAGAACAAGGGGGGGTGGATGAGCAGTTCTTC. Translating gives CASSEEQGGVDEQFF.